The 20 T cell receptor beta chains below come from one sample, sequenced in a study of T cells after yellow fever vaccination. MiXCR, run by TCRdb on the 5' RACE reads, gives a single entry per CDR3 protein. The sample holds approximately 260,000 distinct CDR3 sequences, 10% to 15% seen once. Material: CD4+ T cells sorted from PBMCs, obtained 45 days after the yellow fever booster vaccination. All receptors come from a man aged 30 to 39 who received the YFV17D yellow fever vaccine.

This clonotype came up a few times. The chain recombines TRBV12-3 or TRBV12-4 with TRBJ1-6; D may be TRBD1 (5 bases). Trimming shortened V by 6 bases and J by 7 bases, and 10 bases separated the two germline ends. This CDR3 has 13 amino acids. The CDR3 region is CASRGPLNSPLHF. The DNA of the CDR3 is TGTGCCAGCAGGGGACCCTTAAATTCACCCCTCCACTTT.

In this sample, this clonotype turned up a few times. J is TRBJ2-1 and V is TRBV10-3, with TRBD2 identical over 8 bases. Germline V gene lookup returns CDR1 ENHRY and CDR2 SYGVKD. With 11 bases clipped from V and 1 base from J, the junction kept 10 bases outside the gene matches. There are 15 residues in the CDR3. CDR3 DNA sequence: TGTGCCTCGACGCCCCGGGAGGGTTCCTACAATGAGCAGTTCTTC. Translated, it gives CASTPREGSYNEQFF.

This clonotype was seen more than once but under ten times. The rearrangement joins TRBV20-1 to TRBJ2-7; 12 bases are shared with TRBD2. Germline V gene lookup returns CDR1 DFQATT and CDR2 SNEGSKA (reference sequence). The CDR3 is made up of 16 amino acids. V lost 6 bases to trimming and J lost 1 base; unmatched junction nucleotides: 10. The DNA for the CDR3 is TGCAGTGCGCAGGGACTAGCGGGCGTCCCTTCCTACGAGCAGTACTTC. Protein sequence: CSAQGLAGVPSYEQYF.

This clonotype was counted between two and nine times. V usage is TRBV27 and J usage is TRBJ2-3, with D possibly matching TRBD2 (7 bases). The germline V and J ends were trimmed by 6 bases and 2 bases, with 15 bases remaining between them. This CDR3 contains 15 residues. Per germline, CDR1 MNHEY and CDR2 SMNVEV (reference sequence). The CDR3 region is CASSPSGGPTDTQYF. Here the CDR3 DNA reads TGTGCCAGCAGCCCTTCCGGGGGGCCCACAGATACGCAGTATTTT.

This clonotype has just a few counts. This chain links TRBV5-1 with TRBJ2-6, with 12 positions matching TRBD2. V lost 0 bases, J lost 2 bases, and 3 bases stayed unmatched. This CDR3 has 18 residues. Germline V gives CDR1 SGHRS, CDR2 YFSETQ. The chain's CDR3 is CASSLELAGGPGANVLTF. As DNA, the CDR3 is TGCGCCAGCAGCTTGGAACTAGCGGGAGGCCCTGGGGCCAACGTCCTGACTTTC.

The chain carries TRBV7-2 and TRBJ2-7; 7 nucleotides match TRBD2. After removal of 7 bases from V and 5 bases from J, the junction contained 11 bases not matched to a gene. Germline V gene sequence: CDR1 SGHTA, CDR2 FQGNSA. The CDR3 is made up of 14 amino acids. The CDR3 nucleotides are TGTGCCAGCACCCCTCGGGGGGTAGCTAACGAGCAGTACTTC. It encodes CASTPRGVANEQYF.

This chain joins TRBV5-6 and TRBJ2-3, with D uncertain. Trimming pared 3 bases from V and 6 bases from J, leaving 17 bases between. Germline lookup yields CDR1 SGHDT and CDR2 YYEEEE. CDR3 length: 15 amino acids. The CDR3 loop is CASSSEPRSYDTQYF. As DNA, the CDR3 is TGTGCCAGCAGCTCGGAACCCCGATCGTATGATACGCAGTATTTT. The entire variable domain, with the rest obtained from reference TRBV5-6 and TRBJ2-3, is as follows: DAGVTQSPTHLIKTRGQQVTLRCSPKSGHDTVSWYQQALGQGPQFIFQYYEEEERQRGNFPDRFSGHQFPNYSSELNVNALLLGDSALYLCASSSEPRSYDTQYFGPGTRLTVL.

The J gene is TRBJ2-6, the V gene TRBV4-3; 9 positions agree with TRBD1. The CDR3 contains 18 residues. Trimming took 7 bases from V and 0 from J; bases not matched to a gene: 10. Germline V gives CDR1 LGHNA, CDR2 YSLEER. The CDR3: CASIHTGTGLSGANVLTF. CDR3 coding DNA: TGCGCCAGCATCCACACCGGGACAGGGCTCTCTGGGGCCAACGTCCTGACTTTC.

This clonotype was found a few times. The rearrangement links TRBV5-1 to TRBJ2-5, with 7 bases aligning to TRBD1. Germline V lookup: CDR1 SGHRS, CDR2 YFSETQ. The J segment lost 3 bases and the V segment lost 4 bases, leaving 9 bases of the junction unmatched. The CDR3 has 15 residues. The CDR3 DNA follows: TGCGCCAGCAGCGTCCCGGGACAGCGAGAAGAGACCCAGTACTTC. Translated, it gives CASSVPGQREETQYF.

This clonotype was seen more than once but under ten times. The gene calls are TRBV6-2 or TRBV6-3 and TRBJ2-5; the D gene could be TRBD1 or TRBD2 (5 bases each). There are 13 residues in the CDR3. Trimming took 8 bases from V and 2 from J, leaving 12 bases between them. The germline V gene has CDR1 MNHEY and CDR2 SVGEGT. This CDR3 reads CASQGDGQETQYF. CDR3 bases: TGTGCCAGCCAAGGGGACGGGCAAGAGACCCAGTACTTC.

V usage is TRBV11-2 and J usage is TRBJ2-4; 14 bases match TRBD2. V shed 4 bases, J shed 1 base, and the junction held 6 bases outside the gene matches. Per germline, CDR1 SGHAT and CDR2 FQNNGV. The CDR3 sequence is 18 residues long. The CDR3 reads CASSYGTSGSPAKNIQYF. CDR3 in DNA: TGTGCCAGCAGCTACGGGACTAGCGGGAGTCCCGCCAAAAACATTCAGTACTTC.

The J gene is TRBJ2-1, the V gene TRBV7-2, with TRBD2 matching over 7 bases. J gave up 5 bases and V 1 base, and 5 bases lay outside the gene matches. This CDR3 has 15 residues. In germline, CDR1 is SGHTA, CDR2 FQGNSA. The DNA of the CDR3 is TGTGCCAGCAGCTTAGTTAGCGGGTGGGACAATGAGCAGTTCTTC. Residues: CASSLVSGWDNEQFF.

This clonotype showed up just a few times. This chain links TRBV20-1 with TRBJ2-7, with TRBD2 identical over 7 bases. The V and J ends lost 6 bases and 0 bases, in that order; junction bases with no gene match: 5. Germline V lookup: CDR1 DFQATT, CDR2 SNEGSKA (reference sequence). The length of the CDR3 is 13 residues. The CDR3 is CSASSGPSYEQYF. The CDR3 DNA is TGCAGTGCCAGTAGCGGGCCCTCCTACGAGCAGTACTTC.

The gene calls are TRBV5-4 and TRBJ2-7; 10 positions agree with TRBD2. The CDR3 runs 14 residues. The trim removed 6 bases at V and 2 bases at J, leaving 5 bases unmatched. Germline V lookup: CDR1 SGHNT, CDR2 YYREEE (reference sequence). The CDR3 reads CASKTGTSAYEQYF. The CDR3 DNA is TGTGCCAGCAAGACCGGGACTAGCGCCTACGAGCAGTACTTC.

V gene TRBV7-9 combines with J gene TRBJ1-5; no definite D call. There are 14 residues in the CDR3. Trimming removed 7 bases at V and 0 bases at J, with 10 bases between. From germline, CDR1 is SEHNR and CDR2 FQNEAQ (reference sequence). CDR3 DNA sequence: TGTGCCAGCATTTGGGCTGTTAGCAATCAGCCCCAGCATTTT. Translated: CASIWAVSNQPQHF.

The chain couples TRBV12-3 or TRBV12-4 to TRBJ2-7; D unclear. The CDR3 runs to 12 residues. Trimming cost V 8 bases and J 2 bases, with 10 bases left between them. The CDR3 bases are TGTGCCAGCGGTAGGAAAACCTACGAGCAGTACTTC. Its protein product is CASGRKTYEQYF.

There are a few counts of this clonotype. This chain joins TRBV29-1 and TRBJ2-1; D is undetermined. The V gene's germline CDR1 is SQVTM and CDR2 ANQGSEA. The CDR3 loop spans 14 amino acids. V was cut by 3 bases and J by 2 bases, with 11 bases left in between. DNA of the CDR3: TGCAGCGTTGATGGCAGGATGGCCTACAATGAGCAGTTCTTC. It codes for CSVDGRMAYNEQFF.

This clonotype occurred a few times. The chain employs TRBV7-2 and TRBJ1-2, with D uncertain. This CDR3 has 12 residues. V shed 3 bases and J shed 8 bases, with 10 bases lying between them. Germline V gene data show CDR1 as SGHTA and CDR2 as FQGNSA. The CDR3 DNA follows: TGTGCCAGCAGCTTTTTTAAGGGCGGCTACACCTTC. It encodes CASSFFKGGYTF. Based on the CDR3 plus reference TRBV7-2 and TRBJ1-2, the full variable domain is GAGVSQSPSNKVTEKGKDVELRCDPISGHTALYWYRQSLGQGLEFLIYFQGNSAPDKSGLPSDRFSAERTGGSVSTLTIQRTQQEDSAVYLCASSFFKGGYTFGSGTRLTVV.

This clonotype was seen a few times. The V and J genes are TRBV5-1 and TRBJ2-1; TRBD2 is a possible D gene (5 bases). Germline lookup yields CDR1 SGHRS and CDR2 YFSETQ. Trimming took 2 bases from V and 5 from J, leaving 8 bases between them. The CDR3 runs 13 residues. The CDR3 is CASSLREHNEQFF. In DNA, the CDR3 is TGCGCCAGCAGCTTAAGGGAGCACAATGAGCAGTTCTTC.

The table lists this clonotype with a few counts. An end of the junction does not agree with germline; a read error may underlie this. This sequence joins TRBV3-1 and TRBJ2-1; D is uncertain. The CDR3 contains 13 residues. CDR1 is LGHDT and CDR2 is YNNKEL in the germline V gene (reference sequence). In DNA form, the CDR3 reads TGTGCCAGCAGCCAAGACCCAATACCTTGCCTGTCCTTC. Translating gives CASSQDPIPCLSF.